This section outlines one TCR beta chain sequence together with its context. The sample comes from a study of neoadjuvant anti-PD-1 for oral cavity cancer. Looking at the study overall: Non-progressing patients received a fourth nivolumab dose near day 43, then surgery on days 50-56.

Stage II-IVA oral cavity squamous cell carcinoma was new and untreated by systemic or radiation therapy. These oral cavity squamous cell carcinomas were HPV-negative and locally advanced. Blood cells were analyzed directly, without culture or expansion. Clones were sequenced by immunoSEQ multiplex PCR, and TCRdb holds only the in-frame ones, with some missing. This table holds 75,000 to 100,000 clones, less than 85% found once. The length of the CDR3 is 12 residues. Germline lookup yields CDR1 SQVTM and CDR2 ANQGSEA. The V end was cut by 7 bases, the J end by 7 bases, with 16 bases between. The sequencing used PBMCs, collected before nivolumab (anti-PD-1) treatment. The chain recombines TRBV29-1 with TRBJ1-2; no clear D. The source of this sequence is a person aged 40 to 85 with oral cavity squamous cell carcinoma. The CDR3 reads CSATGIPLGYTF. The CDR3 DNA reads as TGCAGCGCGACCGGGATACCCCTTGGCTACACCTTC.